The 29 T cell receptor beta chains below come from one sample, sequenced in a study of OX40 agonist ivuxolimab in advanced cancers. This table comes from immunoSEQ multiplex PCR, and its TCRdb copy is limited to in-frame clones, with some not included. The data contain 42,000 or so clones, about 80% of them singletons. This material consisted of CD4+ or CD8+ T cells sorted from blood, taken in a trial of the OX40 agonist ivuxolimab. The receptors were gathered from an adult with an advanced solid tumor such as melanoma, head and neck, liver or kidney cancer.

The chain uses TRBV4-3 and TRBJ2-5, with a tentative D call TRBD2 (5 bases). CDR3 size: 14 residues. Germline CDR1 LGHNA, CDR2 YSLEER. Trimming cost V 0 bases and J 2 bases, with 7 bases left between them. The CDR3 coding sequence is TGCGCCAGCAGCCAAGAACGGGGACAAGAGACCCAGTACTTC. Its protein product is CASSQERGQETQYF.

This chain connects TRBV5-1 to TRBJ2-1, with D possibly matching TRBD1 (5 bases). The V end lost 4 bases, the J end lost 10 bases, and 15 bases lay between the germline ends. Germline V gives CDR1 SGHRS, CDR2 YFSETQ. The length of the CDR3 is 13 residues. CDR3 region: CASSQGPLLEQFF. CDR3 coding DNA: TGCGCCAGCAGCCAGGGCCCGTTGTTGGAGCAGTTCTTC.

This clone was recorded only once. The V and J genes are TRBV5-1 and TRBJ2-3; 12 bases line up with TRBD2. The V gene's germline CDR1 is SGHRS and CDR2 YFSETQ. V lost 3 bases to trimming and J lost 2 bases; unmatched junction nucleotides: 4. CDR3 length equals 16 residues. CDR3 loop: CASSWGLAGDTDTQYF. The CDR3 coding sequence is TGCGCCAGCAGCTGGGGACTAGCGGGTGACACAGATACGCAGTATTTT.

This sequence joins TRBV4-2 and TRBJ2-1, with D uncertain. There are 13 residues in the CDR3. Trimming cost V 0 bases and J 6 bases, with 6 bases left between them. Germline CDR1 is LGHNA and CDR2 is YNFKEQ. This CDR3 reads CASSQEGSNEQFF. DNA of the CDR3: TGTGCCAGCAGCCAAGAGGGAAGCAATGAGCAGTTCTTC.

The chain links TRBV11-3 to TRBJ2-7, with TRBD2 as a possible D gene (7 bases). Per germline, CDR1 SGHNT and CDR2 YENEEA. Trimming left V 2 bases short and J 6 bases short, with 17 bases between. This CDR3 has 15 amino acids. CDR3 coding DNA: TGTGCCAGCAGCTTAAATTGGGGGGGCGGGACCGAGCAGTACTTC. Protein: CASSLNWGGGTEQYF.

Points on this clone: With a much larger clone just one base away, this may be a read error. The same CDR3 also results from other DNA sequences found in this sample. The chain has TRBV4-1 and TRBJ1-4; 7 nucleotides line up with TRBD1. After removal of 0 bases from V and 8 bases from J, the junction contained 6 bases not matched to a gene. Germline CDR1 and CDR2: MGHRA and YSYEKL. The CDR3 has 15 residues. The CDR3: CASSQEEGAGEKLFF. The CDR3 bases are TGCGCCAGCAGCCAAGAGGAGGGGGCTGGGGAAAAACTGTTTTTT.

In this sample, this clone turned up a few times. The chain uses TRBV5-4 and TRBJ2-4; possibly TRBD2 for D (6 bases). Trimming cost V 0 bases and J 1 base, with 17 bases left between them. In germline, CDR1 is SGHNT, CDR2 YYREEE (reference sequence). The CDR3 length is 18 residues. The CDR3: CASSLGSSAPLAKNIQYF. Here the CDR3 DNA reads TGTGCCAGCAGCTTGGGCTCTAGCGCCCCTCTCGCCAAAAACATTCAGTACTTC. Using reference TRBV5-4 and TRBJ2-4 for the parts outside the CDR3, the full variable domain is ETGVTQSPTHLIKTRGQQVTLRCSSQSGHNTVSWYQQALGQGPQFIFQYYREEENGRGNFPPRFSGLQFPNYSSELNVNALELDDSALYLCASSLGSSAPLAKNIQYFGAGTRLSVL.

The chain joins TRBV6-5 to TRBJ2-7; D is unresolved. Trimming left V 7 bases short and J 0 bases short, with 10 bases between. Germline CDR1 MNHEY, CDR2 SVGAGI. The CDR3 has 13 amino acids. The CDR3 nucleotides read TGTGCCAGCAATCTCTTTCTCTCCTACGAGCAGTACTTC. As protein: CASNLFLSYEQYF.

V is TRBV7-9 and J is TRBJ2-1; 11 bases fit TRBD2. Germline CDR1 SEHNR, CDR2 FQNEAQ (reference sequence). CDR3 size: 19 residues. V gave up 5 bases and J gave up 5 bases; unmatched junction bases: 17. The CDR3 nucleotides are TGTGCCAGCAGCCGCACCCTAGCGGGGGGCTCCGGATCGGACAATGAGCAGTTCTTC. This sequence encodes CASSRTLAGGSGSDNEQFF.

The chain couples TRBV4-1 to TRBJ2-3; tentatively, D is TRBD2 (5 bases). The length of the CDR3 is 15 residues. Germline V lookup: CDR1 MGHRA, CDR2 YSYEKL. V was clipped by 0 bases and J by 3 bases, with 10 bases between them. CDR3 protein: CASSQESRATDTQYF. The CDR3 DNA sequence: TGCGCCAGCAGCCAAGAATCGCGGGCTACAGATACGCAGTATTTT.

The CDR3 sequence is CASSLEGGGANEQFF. As DNA, the CDR3 is TGTGCCAGCAGTTTAGAGGGGGGAGGGGCCAATGAGCAGTTCTTC. This chain links TRBV6-1 with TRBJ2-1, with D perhaps TRBD2 (7 bases). Trimming took off 5 bases at V and 6 bases at J, with 17 bases between the two ends. The CDR3 is 15 amino acids. Per the germline V gene, CDR1 is MNHNS and CDR2 is SASEGT.

The chain has TRBV6-6 and TRBJ1-5, with a possible D match to TRBD1 (6 bases). The CDR3 is 13 residues long. Per germline, CDR1 MNHNY and CDR2 SVGAGI (reference sequence). V was clipped by 6 bases and J by 4 bases, with 10 bases between them. The chain's CDR3 is CASRRTVNQPQHF. As DNA, the CDR3 is TGTGCCAGCAGAAGGACAGTAAATCAGCCCCAGCATTTT.

The gene calls are TRBV27 and TRBJ1-1; no clear D gene. This CDR3 comprises 12 residues. Trimming pared 2 bases from V and 4 bases from J, leaving 5 bases between. Germline values: CDR1 MNHEY, CDR2 SMNVEV (reference sequence). The DNA for the CDR3 is TGTGCCAGCAGTTTAAAGGGCACTGAAGCTTTCTTT. Protein sequence: CASSLKGTEAFF.

The V and J genes are TRBV4-1 and TRBJ1-2; tentatively, D is TRBD1 (5 bases). The germline V gene has CDR1 MGHRA and CDR2 YSYEKL. The CDR3 runs 16 residues. V lost 5 bases and J 2 bases, leaving 18 bases between the germline ends. The CDR3 nucleotides are TGCGCCAGCAGCGATGGGCTGACAGCGTTCAACTATGGCTACACCTTC. It specifies CASSDGLTAFNYGYTF.

CDR3 amino acids: CASTAGGSYNEQFF. Written as DNA, the CDR3 is TGTGCCAGCACGGCGGGAGGGTCCTACAATGAGCAGTTCTTC. The chain carries TRBV27 and TRBJ2-1; 9 bases line up with TRBD2. The CDR3 totals 14 residues. The trim removed 7 bases at V and 1 base at J, leaving 2 bases unmatched. Per germline, CDR1 MNHEY and CDR2 SMNVEV (reference sequence).

About this clone: Other DNA sequences within the sample encode an identical CDR3. CDR3 amino acids: CASSYQGPQETQYF. CDR3 nucleotides: TGTGCCAGCAGTTACCAGGGACCCCAAGAGACCCAGTACTTC. The V gene is TRBV6-5, the J gene TRBJ2-5, with D tentatively TRBD1 or TRBD2 (5 bases each). Germline-derived CDR1 and CDR2 are MNHEY and SVGAGI. Trimming removed 2 bases at V and 1 base at J, with 8 bases between. The CDR3 spans 14 residues.

This clone showed up just once. The V gene is TRBV11-3, the J gene TRBJ2-5; 9 bases match TRBD2. The CDR3 loop spans 17 amino acids. With V trimmed by 5 bases and J by 5 bases, 15 bases remained unmatched. CDR1 and CDR2 from the germline V gene are SGHNT and YENEEA. The CDR3 spells CASSPRTSAVGSETQYF. The CDR3 bases are TGTGCCAGCAGCCCAAGGACTAGCGCGGTGGGATCGGAGACCCAGTACTTC.

By frequency in the sample, this clone is medium-sized. The gene calls are TRBV6-6 and TRBJ1-2; D not certain. The CDR3 has 14 residues. The germline V gene has CDR1 MNHNY and CDR2 SVGAGI (reference sequence). V dropped 0 bases and J dropped 2 bases, with 7 bases sitting between them. DNA of the CDR3: TGTGCCAGCAGTTACTCCGGCAAGAACTATGGCTACACCTTC. It codes for CASSYSGKNYGYTF.

The chain has TRBV6-4 and TRBJ2-3; D is uncertain. The germline gives CDR1 MRHNA, CDR2 SNTAGT. Trimming pared 6 bases from V and 1 base from J, leaving 14 bases between. The CDR3 runs 15 residues. CDR3 amino acids: CASSSFHSRTDTQYF. CDR3 nucleotide sequence: TGTGCCAGCAGCTCGTTCCACAGCCGCACAGATACGCAGTATTTT.

This clone turned up a few times. The genes are TRBV6-4 and TRBJ2-3, with 7 positions matching TRBD2. The V gene end was trimmed by 2 bases and the J gene end by 2 bases; junction bases not matched to a gene: 4. CDR1 is MRHNA and CDR2 is SNTAGT in the germline V gene. This CDR3 contains 15 residues. CDR3 protein: CASSDIGRVTDTQYF. The CDR3 DNA reads TGTGCCAGCAGTGACATAGGGAGGGTCACAGATACGCAGTATTTT.

This clone was found once. The V call is TRBV6-5, the J call TRBJ1-2, with 7 bases fitting TRBD1. Germline trimming cut 0 bases from V and 3 bases from J; bases unmatched to any gene: 4. CDR1 and CDR2 from the germline V gene are MNHEY and SVGAGI. The CDR3 contains 15 residues. The chain's CDR3 is CASSYSGRGDYGYTF. The DNA for the CDR3 is TGTGCCAGCAGTTACTCGGGCAGGGGGGACTATGGCTACACCTTC.

The chain joins TRBV28 to TRBJ1-5; D may be TRBD1 (6 bases). Germline loops: CDR1 MDHEN, CDR2 SYDVKM. V gave up 8 bases and J gave up 2 bases, with 16 bases separating them. There are 15 residues in the CDR3. CDR3 bases: TGTGCCAGCCAAAACCAGGGGATTCGCAATCAGCCCCAGCATTTT. Translating gives CASQNQGIRNQPQHF.

This clone appeared a single time. The chain links TRBV27 to TRBJ2-1; weak D call: TRBD2 (5 bases). Germline V lookup: CDR1 MNHEY, CDR2 SMNVEV (reference sequence). The CDR3 loop spans 15 amino acids. V was cut by 3 bases and J by 8 bases, with 17 bases left in between. The CDR3 loop is CASSFTPRPGDEQFF. Written as DNA, the CDR3 is TGTGCCAGCAGTTTTACACCACGACCCGGGGATGAGCAGTTCTTC.

This chain connects TRBV7-6 to TRBJ1-4; TRBD1 might be the D (6 bases). CDR1 is SGHVS, CDR2 FNYEAQ, per germline. CDR3 length equals 14 residues. Trimming stripped 1 base from V and 6 bases from J, with 9 bases between. The CDR3 loop reads CASSLEGGYEKLFF. For the CDR3, the DNA is TGTGCCAGCAGCTTAGAAGGGGGGTATGAAAAACTGTTTTTT.

This chain links TRBV5-1 with TRBJ2-7; 9 bases are shared with TRBD2. The V and J ends lost 0 bases and 6 bases, in that order; junction bases with no gene match: 4. The CDR3 sequence is 14 residues long. Germline V lookup: CDR1 SGHRS, CDR2 YFSETQ. CDR3 residues: CASSLVAGGPEQYF. The CDR3 bases are TGCGCCAGCAGCTTGGTTGCGGGAGGGCCCGAGCAGTACTTC. The full variable domain, its missing parts supplied by reference TRBV5-1 and TRBJ2-7, is KAGVTQTPRYLIKTRGQQVTLSCSPISGHRSVSWYQQTPGQGLQFLFEYFSETQRNKGNFPGRFSGRQFSNSRSEMNVSTLELGDSALYLCASSLVAGGPEQYFGPGTRLTVT.

J is TRBJ2-1 and V is TRBV10-3; D may be TRBD2 (6 bases). CDR1 is ENHRY, CDR2 SYGVKD, per germline. The CDR3 sequence is 15 residues long. V gave up 7 bases and J gave up 7 bases, with 20 bases separating them. The CDR3 DNA sequence: TGTGCCATCACCGGAGGAGGGACTGGTCGTAATGAGCAGTTCTTC. Encoded protein: CAITGGGTGRNEQFF.

The V gene is TRBV21-1, the J gene TRBJ2-7; the table's D gene call, TRBD1, was not cross checked with the DNA. TRBV21-1 represents a pseudogene. This CDR3 is built from 14 residues. The CDR3 nucleotides read TGTGCCAGCAGCACCCGGACAGCCTCCTACGAGCAGTACTTC. It codes for CASSTRTASYEQYF.

This clone was counted a few times. This sequence joins TRBV10-3 and TRBJ2-2; D perhaps matches TRBD1 (5 bases). V was shortened by 7 bases and J by 0 bases, with 12 bases between the two germline ends. The CDR3 totals 15 residues. The germline CDR1 and CDR2 sequences are ENHRY and SYGVKD. The CDR3 DNA sequence: TGTGCCATCAAGGGGCTTCCCGCGAACACCGGGGAGCTGTTTTTT. Residues: CAIKGLPANTGELFF.

This chain connects TRBV6-4 to TRBJ2-1, with unresolved D. Trimming took off 2 bases at V and 5 bases at J, with 10 bases between the two ends. The CDR3 totals 14 residues. CDR1 MRHNA and CDR2 SNTAGT come from the germline V gene. The CDR3 region has the DNA TGTGCCAGCAGTGACCAGGCGGAGAACAATGAGCAGTTCTTC. Its translation: CASSDQAENNEQFF.